These 2 T cell receptor beta chains came from one sample sequenced in a study of T-cell memory formation after mild COVID-19. TCRdb called the 5' RACE reads again in MiXCR, with one record for every CDR3 protein. The table includes 350,000 to 550,000 distinct CDR3 sequences, about 20% detected once. Sequenced: PBMCs or a T cell subset sorted from them (not recorded which). These TCRs come from a man between 18 and 29 years old who had mild COVID-19 (a few samples of this study predate the infection). Cell type and time point are not known.

This clonotype has just a few counts. The chain combines TRBV7-9 with TRBJ2-7; D is unresolved. The germline V and J ends were trimmed by 1 base and 1 base, with 5 bases remaining between them. Germline CDR1 SEHNR, CDR2 FQNEAQ (reference sequence). CDR3 length equals 13 residues. The CDR3 region is CASSLGESYEQYV. The CDR3 nucleotides are TGTGCCAGCAGCTTAGGCGAGTCCTACGAGCAGTACGTC.

This clonotype was counted ten times or more. This chain joins TRBV5-1 and TRBJ2-3, with 7 bases matching TRBD1. V lost 3 bases and J lost 0; bases outside the gene matches: 4. Germline CDR1 reads SGHRS; CDR2 reads YFSETQ. This CDR3 comprises 15 residues. This CDR3 reads CASSSRQGSTDTQYF. The CDR3 DNA sequence: TGCGCCAGCAGCTCCCGACAGGGCAGCACAGATACGCAGTATTTT.